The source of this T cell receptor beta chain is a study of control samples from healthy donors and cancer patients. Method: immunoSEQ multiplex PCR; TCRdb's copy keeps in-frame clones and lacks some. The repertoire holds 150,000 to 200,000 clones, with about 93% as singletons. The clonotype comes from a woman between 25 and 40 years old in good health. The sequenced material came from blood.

The DNA for the CDR3 is TGTGCCTGGGACAGGGTTCAGGGCACTGAAGCTTTCTTT. Protein product: CAWDRVQGTEAFF. The rearrangement uses TRBV30 and TRBJ1-1; 7 bases line up with TRBD1. Germline lookup yields CDR1 GTSNPN and CDR2 SVGIG (reference sequence). CDR3 size: 13 residues. Trimming at V came to 5 bases and at J to 4 bases, leaving 7 bases not matched to a gene.